Given below is one T cell receptor beta chain in context. The sample comes from a study of T-cell memory formation after mild COVID-19. MiXCR was run by TCRdb on the 5' RACE reads, yielding one entry per CDR3 protein. The sample records roughly 350,000 distinct CDR3 sequences, roughly 20% being singletons. In germline, CDR1 is SEHNR, CDR2 FQNEAQ (reference sequence). The CDR3 consists of 14 residues. Trimming left V 4 bases short and J 5 bases short, with 11 bases between. The specimen was PBMCs or a T cell subset sorted from them (not recorded which). This sequence was found in an adult woman who had mild COVID-19 (a few samples of this study predate the infection). Cell type and time point are not known. The rearrangement uses TRBV7-9 and TRBJ2-2; D possibly corresponds to TRBD1 (6 bases). The CDR3 DNA follows: TGTGCCAGCAGCTGGCAGGGGAAGACCGGGGAGCTGTTTTTT. The encoded protein is CASSWQGKTGELFF.